The source of this TCR beta chain is a study of blood T cell repertoires in COVID-19. The overall study: From the United States, Italy and Spain came samples of acute and convalescent COVID-19.

The Seattle site enrolled patients during active infection and followed them longitudinally. V lost 5 bases, J lost 8 bases, and 13 bases stayed unmatched. The CDR3 is 16 amino acids. Germline values: CDR1 SGHVS, CDR2 FQNEAQ. This clone was seen a handful of times. TCRdb keeps only in-frame clones here, not all; method: immunoSEQ multiplex PCR. The data contain 180,000 or so clones, around 84% of them singletons. This TCR came from an older woman with COVID-19, enrolled during active disease. The chain couples TRBV7-8 to TRBJ2-1, with 9 bases aligning to TRBD2. The sequencing sample was made of peripheral blood. The CDR3: CASSPIAGGPVDEQFF. The CDR3 nucleotides read TGTGCCAGCAGCCCAATCGCGGGAGGGCCTGTGGATGAGCAGTTCTTC.